The rows below give T cell receptor beta chains drawn from one sample of a study of Graves' ophthalmopathy and Graves' hyperthyroidism. TCRdb re-called the multiplex PCR reads with MiXCR, one entry per CDR3 protein. The data contain approximately 700,000 distinct CDR3 sequences, more than 40% of them singletons. What was sequenced was peripheral blood. The source of these receptors is an adult man with Graves' ophthalmopathy. The conserved cysteine and the conserved F or W are not part of the CDR3 here. Fields, in order: CDR3 protein, D gene, V gene, J gene. The D gene is left open where the match is weak.

CDR3: ASSELATGNEQY
D: TRBD1
V: TRBV25-1
J: TRBJ2-7

CDR3: ASSSGHRSPLH
D: .
V: TRBV5-1
J: TRBJ1-6

CDR3: ASSTGQLNQPQH
D: .
V: TRBV19
J: TRBJ1-5

CDR3: ASSPKVGSEAF
D: .
V: TRBV4-3
J: TRBJ1-1

CDR3: ASSPTTGGETEAF
D: TRBD1
V: TRBV5-1
J: TRBJ1-1

CDR3: ASNDGSQGQPQH
D: .
V: TRBV6-5
J: TRBJ1-5

CDR3: ASSIDLASGELF
D: .
V: TRBV19
J: TRBJ2-2

CDR3: ASSRPQGNGELF
D: .
V: TRBV19
J: TRBJ2-2

CDR3: SARDSGTGSPLH
D: .
V: TRBV20-1
J: TRBJ1-6

CDR3: SASPVSQAGYGYT
D: .
V: TRBV20-1
J: TRBJ1-2

CDR3: ASARTALAETQETQY
D: TRBD2
V: TRBV6-5
J: TRBJ2-5

CDR3: ASKPTGVGETQY
D: TRBD1
V: TRBV5-4
J: TRBJ2-5

CDR3: SVNGQGLSEAF
D: TRBD1
V: TRBV29-1
J: TRBJ1-1

CDR3: ASSPTQGGGNQPQH
D: .
V: TRBV7-6
J: TRBJ1-5

CDR3: ASPGQGAADTQY
D: TRBD1
V: TRBV2
J: TRBJ2-3

CDR3: ASSLGGSSNQPQH
D: .
V: TRBV5-1
J: TRBJ1-5

CDR3: ASSPGPGRGRIQPQH
D: TRBD1
V: TRBV12-3/TRBV12-4
J: TRBJ1-5

CDR3: ASSQDARGGWNTEAF
D: .
V: TRBV5-1
J: TRBJ1-1

CDR3: ASSENRQTRLDGYT
D: .
V: TRBV2
J: TRBJ1-2

CDR3: ASSQGSSEQY
D: .
V: TRBV4-3
J: TRBJ2-7

CDR3: ASDTGGANNEPLH
D: TRBD1
V: TRBV4-1
J: TRBJ1-6

CDR3: AGSLRDLEGTQY
D: .
V: TRBV9
J: TRBJ2-5

CDR3: ASSRAIPSYNEQF
D: .
V: TRBV14
J: TRBJ2-1

CDR3: ASRPSGTGTYEQY
D: TRBD1
V: TRBV5-1
J: TRBJ2-7

CDR3: ASSQDRYNEQY
D: .
V: TRBV12-3/TRBV12-4
J: TRBJ2-7

CDR3: ASSQGPGRNSPLH
D: .
V: TRBV4-1
J: TRBJ1-6

CDR3: ASSQAAAGGEETQY
D: .
V: TRBV7-9
J: TRBJ2-5

CDR3: AISGGQGFGNTIY
D: TRBD1
V: TRBV10-3
J: TRBJ1-3

CDR3: ASSMGTGEYEQY
D: TRBD1
V: TRBV7-6
J: TRBJ2-7

CDR3: ASSLRRGAGPPEGQPQH
D: .
V: TRBV7-9
J: TRBJ1-5

CDR3: ASSLQGTQETQY
D: .
V: TRBV2
J: TRBJ2-5

CDR3: ASRGLGEQY
D: .
V: TRBV10-3
J: TRBJ2-7

CDR3: ASSGVGETQY
D: .
V: TRBV2
J: TRBJ2-5

CDR3: ASSQADLGGYEQY
D: .
V: TRBV4-2
J: TRBJ2-7

CDR3: ASSLVVLGQYEQY
D: TRBD1
V: TRBV7-8
J: TRBJ2-7

CDR3: AWSVSRDYGYT
D: .
V: TRBV30
J: TRBJ1-2

CDR3: SVVEMGDSYEQY
D: .
V: TRBV29-1
J: TRBJ2-7

CDR3: ASRVAGGVEQY
D: TRBD2
V: TRBV7-2
J: TRBJ2-7

CDR3: ASSPPWSASGANVLT
D: .
V: TRBV25-1
J: TRBJ2-6

CDR3: ASSVDLAGVHGELF
D: TRBD2
V: TRBV9
J: TRBJ2-2

CDR3: ATSDGDRDEETQY
D: TRBD1
V: TRBV24-1
J: TRBJ2-5

CDR3: ASSAGLAGAGYEQY
D: TRBD2
V: TRBV9
J: TRBJ2-7

CDR3: ASSQYPLYGYT
D: .
V: TRBV7-8
J: TRBJ1-2

CDR3: ASRPGQGIYEQY
D: TRBD1
V: TRBV6-5
J: TRBJ2-7

CDR3: SVGLRFGEKLF
D: .
V: TRBV29-1
J: TRBJ1-4

CDR3: ASAPSQRLDYEQY
D: .
V: TRBV12-5
J: TRBJ2-7

CDR3: ATSSRQGAGETQY
D: TRBD1
V: TRBV15
J: TRBJ2-5

CDR3: ASSPDRGQRTDTQY
D: TRBD1
V: TRBV9
J: TRBJ2-3

CDR3: ASKHRGQYSPLH
D: TRBD1
V: TRBV12-3/TRBV12-4
J: TRBJ1-6

CDR3: ASTTKFVAF
D: .
V: TRBV28
J: TRBJ1-1

CDR3: ASSLSRRDYGYT
D: .
V: TRBV12-3/TRBV12-4
J: TRBJ1-2

CDR3: ASRSSNTNTEAF
D: .
V: TRBV2
J: TRBJ1-1